This passage covers 23 T cell receptor beta chains from one sample sequenced in a study of T cell responses to AZD1222 COVID-19 vaccine. This table comes from immunoSEQ multiplex PCR, and its TCRdb copy is limited to in-frame clones, with some not included. Seen here are 180,000 or so clones, 92% observed once, and the top ten hold 1% to 1.5%. Sequencing was performed on peripheral blood, taken 28 days after the second AZD1222 dose. These receptors came from an adult who received the AZD1222 COVID-19 vaccine.

This clone is a singleton in its sample. The chain carries TRBV9 and TRBJ2-1; 8 positions agree with TRBD2. Germline V gene data show CDR1 as SGDLS and CDR2 as YYNGEE. CDR3 length equals 15 residues. The trim removed 1 base at V and 7 bases at J, leaving 7 bases unmatched. In nucleotides, the CDR3 is TGTGCCAGCAGCGTATTGGGCGGGGGGCCGAATGAGCAGTTCTTC. As protein: CASSVLGGGPNEQFF.

The V gene is TRBV7-6, the J gene TRBJ2-1, with D perhaps assigned TRBD1 or TRBD2 (6 bases each). CDR1 is SGHVS and CDR2 is FNYEAQ in the germline V gene. The CDR3 is made up of 14 amino acids. V lost 4 bases, J lost 8 bases, and 15 bases lay in between. CDR3 nucleotides: TGTGCCAGCAGCTCCCAGCTGGGGGGCGATGAGCAGTTCTTC. Residues: CASSSQLGGDEQFF.

This rearrangement joins TRBV27 to TRBJ1-2; maybe TRBD1 (6 bases). The germline V gene encodes CDR1 MNHEY and CDR2 SMNVEV (reference sequence). V shed 5 bases and J shed 4 bases, with 17 bases lying between them. The length of the CDR3 is 15 residues. The CDR3 nucleotides read TGTGCCAGCAGTGTCAGGGTGGGGGGCTCCTATGGCTACACCTTC. Its protein is CASSVRVGGSYGYTF.

J is TRBJ1-2 and V is TRBV19; 10 bases fit TRBD1. CDR1 is LNHDA, CDR2 SQIVND, per germline (reference sequence). The CDR3 has 14 residues. V dropped 9 bases and J dropped 2; count of bases not matched to a gene: 6. DNA for the CDR3: TGTGCCAGCTCCGGGACAGGGGCAAACTATGGCTACACCTTC. It is translated as CASSGTGANYGYTF. The whole variable domain, filled in from reference TRBV19 and TRBJ1-2, reads DGGITQSPKYLFRKEGQNVTLSCEQNLNHDAMYWYRQDPGQGLRLIYYSQIVNDFQKGDIAEGYSVSREKKESFPLTVTSAQKNPTAFYLCASSGTGANYGYTFGSGTRLTVV.

The rearrangement uses TRBV7-3 and TRBJ2-6, with D uncertain. The germline V gene has CDR1 SGHTA and CDR2 FQGTGA. The CDR3 totals 14 residues. Trimming cost V 5 bases and J 3 bases, with 8 bases left between them. This CDR3 is CASSPNSGANVLTF. Here the CDR3 DNA reads TGTGCCAGCAGCCCGAATAGTGGGGCCAACGTCCTGACTTTC.

The chain links TRBV5-5 to TRBJ2-3; 13 bases align to TRBD2. Trimming removed 3 bases from V and 3 bases from J; junction bases left unmatched: 4. This CDR3 spans 16 amino acids. Germline CDR1 reads SGHKS; CDR2 reads YYEKEE (reference sequence). The CDR3 DNA reads TGTGCCAGCAGCTCTGGACTAGCGGGAGTTACAGATACGCAGTATTTT. Translation: CASSSGLAGVTDTQYF.

The chain links TRBV7-2 to TRBJ2-5; 8 bases match TRBD2. V shed 4 bases, J shed 7 bases, and the junction held 8 bases outside the gene matches. The CDR3 runs 14 residues. Germline CDR1 and CDR2: SGHTA and FQGNSA. Here the CDR3 reads CASSSSGGPTTQYF. CDR3 DNA: TGTGCCAGCAGCTCCTCGGGAGGGCCAACGACCCAGTACTTC.

The J gene is TRBJ2-7, the V gene TRBV6-4; D call uncertain. There are 14 residues in the CDR3. Germline CDR1 and CDR2: MRHNA and SNTAGT. The V and J ends lost 2 bases and 0 bases respectively, with 8 bases between them. CDR3 DNA: TGTGCCAGCAGTGACAGAGAGCACTCCTACGAGCAGTACTTC. This encodes CASSDREHSYEQYF.

This chain joins TRBV27 and TRBJ1-2; TRBD1 matches at 7 bases. The V segment lost 4 bases and the J segment 2 bases; nucleotides outside the gene matches: 4. CDR1 is MNHEY and CDR2 is SMNVEV in the germline V gene (reference sequence). This CDR3 has 14 residues. The CDR3 DNA reads as TGTGCCAGCAGTTGGGCAGGGGGAAACTATGGCTACACCTTC. Translation gives CASSWAGGNYGYTF.

The chain couples TRBV10-3 to TRBJ2-7; 7 bases fit TRBD1. CDR3 length: 14 amino acids. The germline V gene encodes CDR1 ENHRY and CDR2 SYGVKD. Germline trimming cut 6 bases from V and 3 bases from J; bases unmatched to any gene: 8. DNA of the CDR3: TGTGCCATCAGCAAGACAGGGCCTGACTACGAGCAGTACTTC. Protein: CAISKTGPDYEQYF.

This rearrangement joins TRBV14 to TRBJ1-2; tentatively, D is TRBD1 (5 bases). In germline, CDR1 is SGHDN, CDR2 FVKESK. The CDR3 has 15 residues. The V and J ends lost 4 bases and 3 bases respectively, with 15 bases between them. CDR3 protein: CASSPRQLADYGYTF. CDR3 DNA: TGTGCCAGCAGCCCTAGACAGCTGGCGGACTATGGCTACACCTTC.

The chain employs TRBV7-2 and TRBJ2-3; the D is unclear. The CDR3 has 12 residues. Deletions cut 5 bases from V and 2 bases from J, with 5 bases between. Germline CDR1 is SGHTA and CDR2 is FQGNSA. CDR3 nucleotide sequence: TGTGCCAGCAGCACCCACACAGATACGCAGTATTTT. This gives the protein CASSTHTDTQYF.

This chain connects TRBV6-5 to TRBJ1-2, with a tentative D call TRBD1 (6 bases). V lost 4 bases, J lost 3 bases, and 12 bases lay in between. The CDR3 length is 14 residues. Germline-derived CDR1 and CDR2 are MNHEY and SVGAGI. Here the CDR3 reads CASSSSTGYYGYTF. CDR3 DNA sequence: TGTGCCAGCAGTTCCTCGACAGGTTACTATGGCTACACCTTC.

The chain combines TRBV7-9 with TRBJ2-3, with a possible D match to TRBD2 (6 bases). The CDR3 is 17 residues long. Germline CDR1 reads SEHNR; CDR2 reads FQNEAQ (reference sequence). V was cut by 5 bases and J by 4 bases, with 22 bases left in between. This CDR3 reads CASSPRGRPQGPDTQYF. The CDR3 bases are TGTGCCAGCAGCCCTAGAGGGAGGCCGCAGGGACCAGATACGCAGTATTTT.

V gene TRBV6-5 combines with J gene TRBJ2-7; 7 bases are a match to TRBD2. Per the germline V gene, CDR1 is MNHEY and CDR2 is SVGAGI. The trim removed 6 bases at V and 1 base at J, leaving 6 bases unmatched. The CDR3 spans 14 residues. The CDR3 loop reads CASRKAGPSYEQYF. For the CDR3, the DNA is TGTGCCAGCAGAAAAGCGGGACCATCCTACGAGCAGTACTTC.

J is TRBJ2-1 and V is TRBV3-1 (or the pseudogene TRBV3-2); tentatively, D is TRBD2 (5 bases). The ends were cut back, 1 base at V and 4 bases at J, with 8 bases in the middle. Germline-derived CDR1 and CDR2 are LGHDT and YNNKEL (reference sequence). The CDR3 runs to 14 residues. The CDR3 DNA sequence: TGTGCCAGCAGCCAAGGAGGGCCTTACAATGAGCAGTTCTTC. As protein: CASSQGGPYNEQFF.

CDR3 in DNA: TGTGCCAGTAGTATTACTAGCGGTCGCTCCTACAATGAGCAGTTCTTC. It translates to CASSITSGRSYNEQFF. The chain carries TRBV19 and TRBJ2-1, with 8 nucleotides matching TRBD2. The CDR3 has 16 amino acids. Unmatched junction bases numbered 4, after V lost 3 bases and J lost 0 bases. The germline CDR1 and CDR2 sequences are LNHDA and SQIVND (reference sequence). The complete variable domain, with remaining parts taken from reference TRBV19 and TRBJ2-1, reads DGGITQSPKYLFRKEGQNVTLSCEQNLNHDAMYWYRQDPGQGLRLIYYSQIVNDFQKGDIAEGYSVSREKKESFPLTVTSAQKNPTAFYLCASSITSGRSYNEQFFGPGTRLTVL.

The rearrangement uses TRBV5-6 and TRBJ2-5; 10 nucleotides match TRBD2. The germline gives CDR1 SGHDT, CDR2 YYEEEE. The CDR3 is 16 amino acids. With V trimmed by 1 base and J by 0 bases, 3 bases remained unmatched. Here the CDR3 reads CASSLTSGENQETQYF. In nucleotides, the CDR3 is TGTGCCAGCAGCTTGACTAGCGGGGAGAACCAAGAGACCCAGTACTTC.

The chain is built from TRBV2 and TRBJ1-4; the D is unclear. CDR1 is SNHLY and CDR2 is FYNNEI in the germline V gene. V was pared by 3 bases and J by 1 base, with 9 bases between. The CDR3 has 15 residues. CDR3: CASSDSRLTNEKLFF. CDR3 in DNA: TGTGCCAGCAGTGACAGCCGGTTAACTAATGAAAAACTGTTTTTT.

The chain is built from TRBV6-1 and TRBJ1-5, with a weak D call TRBD1 (5 bases). Trimming left V 2 bases short and J 4 bases short, with 12 bases between. The CDR3 extends over 15 amino acids. The V gene's germline CDR1 is MNHNS and CDR2 SASEGT. This CDR3 is CASSERLGGNQPQHF. Written as DNA, the CDR3 is TGTGCCAGCAGTGAAAGGTTGGGGGGAAATCAGCCCCAGCATTTT.

The chain has TRBV5-4 and TRBJ1-4; possibly TRBD1 for D (5 bases). V gave up 4 bases and J gave up 0 bases, with 7 bases separating them. Germline lookup yields CDR1 SGHNT and CDR2 YYREEE (reference sequence). The CDR3 is made up of 14 amino acids. CDR3 sequence: CASSGGATNEKLFF. The DNA of the CDR3 is TGTGCCAGCAGCGGGGGGGCAACTAATGAAAAACTGTTTTTT.

The CDR3 here is CASSPRTGNTEAFF. The DNA for the CDR3 is TGTGCCAGCTCACCACGAACAGGGAACACTGAAGCTTTCTTT. This chain uses TRBV18 with TRBJ1-1; D may be TRBD1 (5 bases). V was shortened by 1 base and J by 1 base, with 7 bases between the two germline ends. The CDR3 totals 14 residues. Germline values: CDR1 KGHSH, CDR2 LQKENI.

The chain has TRBV23-1 and TRBJ1-3; 7 bases are a match to TRBD1. TRBV23-1 is an ORF for which the function is uncertain. The CDR3 is 15 amino acids. V dropped 2 bases and J dropped 4; count of bases not matched to a gene: 5. The CDR3 nucleotides read TGCGCCAGCAGTCAACAGGGGGTAGAGGGAAACACCATATATTTT. Translated: CASSQQGVEGNTIYF.